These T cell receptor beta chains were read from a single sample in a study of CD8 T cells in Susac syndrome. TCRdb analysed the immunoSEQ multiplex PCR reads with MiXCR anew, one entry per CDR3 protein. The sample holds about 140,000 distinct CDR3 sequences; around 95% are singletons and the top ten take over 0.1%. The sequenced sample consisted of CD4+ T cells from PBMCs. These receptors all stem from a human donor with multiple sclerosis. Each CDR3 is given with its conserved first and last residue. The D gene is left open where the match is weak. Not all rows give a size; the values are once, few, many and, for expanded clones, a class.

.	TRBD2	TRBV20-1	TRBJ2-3	TGCAGTGCTAGAAGTCCCCTAGCGGGGGGGCGGACAGATACGCAGTATTTT	CSARSPLAGGRTDTQYF
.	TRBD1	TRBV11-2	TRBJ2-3	TGTGCCAGCAGCTCCTGGACAGGCGGCAGCACAGATACGCAGTATTTT	CASSSWTGGSTDTQYF
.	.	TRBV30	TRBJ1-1	TGTGCCTGGAGTGTTAGGGGGACGAGGAACACTGAAGCTTTCTTT	CAWSVRGTRNTEAFF
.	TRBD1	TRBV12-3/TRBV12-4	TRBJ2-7	TGTGCCAGCAGCCCATGGCCCGCCGGGACAGGAACCTACGAGCAGTACTTC	CASSPWPAGTGTYEQYF
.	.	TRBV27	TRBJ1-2	TGTGCCAGCAGAAAACAGGGTTCGTCCGCTGGCTACACCTTC	CASRKQGSSAGYTF
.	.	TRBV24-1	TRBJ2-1	TGTGCCACCAGTCAAGGGAGCCTAGTAAAGACCAATGAGCAGTTCTTC	CATSQGSLVKTNEQFF
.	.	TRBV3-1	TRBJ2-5	TGTGCCAGCAGCCAAGACTCCCCTAAAGAGACCCAGTACTTC	CASSQDSPKETQYF
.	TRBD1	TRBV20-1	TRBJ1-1	TGCAGTGCTAGACCTAGGACAGGTGTGAACACTGAAGCTTTCTTT	CSARPRTGVNTEAFF
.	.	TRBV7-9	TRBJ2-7	TGTGCCAGCGGGGGGCGACAGGCGACGCCCTACGAGCAGTACTTC	CASGGRQATPYEQYF
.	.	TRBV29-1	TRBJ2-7	TGCAGCGTTCAGCTAAGCTCCTACGAGCAGTACTTC	CSVQLSSYEQYF
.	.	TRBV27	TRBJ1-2	TGTGCCAGCAGTTCGGAGGGGAACTATGGCTACACCTTC	CASSSEGNYGYTF
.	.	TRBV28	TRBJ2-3	TGTGCCAGCAGTTTATCTAAGTGGGATACGCAGTATTTT	CASSLSKWDTQYF
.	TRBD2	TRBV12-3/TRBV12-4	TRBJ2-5	TGTGCCAGCAGTCCCTCCCTGGGGGGGGAGACCCAGTACTTC	CASSPSLGGETQYF
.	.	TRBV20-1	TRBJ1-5	TGCAGTGCTAGAGCGGTACAGGGTATGAATCAGCCCCAGCATTTT	CSARAVQGMNQPQHF
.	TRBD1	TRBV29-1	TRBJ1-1	TGCAGCGGGGGACAGGGGGAGTGGACTGAAGCTTTCTTT	CSGGQGEWTEAFF
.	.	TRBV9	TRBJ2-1	TGTGCCAGCAGCGTAGGGCTCCGGCGGCTCGGTTCCAATGAGCAGTTCTTC	CASSVGLRRLGSNEQFF
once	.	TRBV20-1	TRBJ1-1	TGCAGTGCTAGAGGAGCCTCAGGCACTGAAGCTTTCTTT	CSARGASGTEAFF
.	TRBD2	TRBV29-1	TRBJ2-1	TGCAGCGTTGAAGGGGGACTAGCGGGAGGCGCCAATGAGCAGTTCTTC	CSVEGGLAGGANEQFF
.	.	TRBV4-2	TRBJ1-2	TGTGCCAGCAAGGCCCCCTCCTCGGGTGGCTACACCTTC	CASKAPSSGGYTF
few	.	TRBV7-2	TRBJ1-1	TGTGCCAGCAGCTTTGATTCAGGGTGGGGCACTGAAGCTTTCTTT	CASSFDSGWGTEAFF
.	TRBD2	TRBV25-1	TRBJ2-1	TGTGCCAGCGCGGGGCTAGCGGGAGGGCTGGGGAATGAGCAGTTCTTC	CASAGLAGGLGNEQFF
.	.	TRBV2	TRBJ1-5	TGTGCCAGCAGTGCGGAAGGTGGCGGTCGGCAGCCCCAGCATTTT	CASSAEGGGRQPQHF
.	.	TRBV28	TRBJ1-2	TGTGCCGTCCCCGACTGGACAAAAAACTATGGCTACACCTTC	CAVPDWTKNYGYTF
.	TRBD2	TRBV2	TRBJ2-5	TGTGCCAGCAGTCGACCGGGACTAGGGACTACCCAGTACTTC	CASSRPGLGTTQYF
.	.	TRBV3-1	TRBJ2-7	TGTGCCAGCAGCCCGGACTCCCGAACCTACGAGCAGTACTTC	CASSPDSRTYEQYF
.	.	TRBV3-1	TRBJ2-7	TGTGCCAGCAGCCCTCATCCGGGATCCTACGAGCAGTACTTC	CASSPHPGSYEQYF
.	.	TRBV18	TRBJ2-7	TGTGCCAGCTCACCCACGTCCCCGTCCTACGAGCAGTACTTC	CASSPTSPSYEQYF
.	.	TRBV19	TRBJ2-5	TGTGCCAGTAGTACCCCTGGACCGTTCCAAGAGACCCAGTACTTC	CASSTPGPFQETQYF
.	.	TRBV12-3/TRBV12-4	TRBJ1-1	TGTGCCAGCAGTTATGAGATGAACACTGAAGCTTTCTTT	CASSYEMNTEAFF
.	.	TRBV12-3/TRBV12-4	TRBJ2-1	TGTGCCAGCAGTTTGGTAGGGGAAGGAGGTGAGCAGTTCTTC	CASSLVGEGGEQFF
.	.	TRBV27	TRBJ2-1	TGTGCCAGCAGTTTAAGGGGGTACAATGAGCAGTTCTTC	CASSLRGYNEQFF
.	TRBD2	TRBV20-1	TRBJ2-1	TGCAGTGCTTCAGGCGGGGGGGGCTTGTCGTATGAGCAGTTCTTC	CSASGGGGLSYEQFF
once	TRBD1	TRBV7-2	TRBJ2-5	TGTGCCAGCAGCCCCCAACCGAGACAGGGGTGGGAGACCCAGTACTTC	CASSPQPRQGWETQYF
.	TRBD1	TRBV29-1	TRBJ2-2	TGCAGCGTCCGGGACAGGGTTAACACCGGGGAGCTGTTTTTT	CSVRDRVNTGELFF
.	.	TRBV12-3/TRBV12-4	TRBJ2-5	TGTGCCAGCAGTGTAGACTGGGACACCCCGTGGGAGACCCAGTACTTC	CASSVDWDTPWETQYF